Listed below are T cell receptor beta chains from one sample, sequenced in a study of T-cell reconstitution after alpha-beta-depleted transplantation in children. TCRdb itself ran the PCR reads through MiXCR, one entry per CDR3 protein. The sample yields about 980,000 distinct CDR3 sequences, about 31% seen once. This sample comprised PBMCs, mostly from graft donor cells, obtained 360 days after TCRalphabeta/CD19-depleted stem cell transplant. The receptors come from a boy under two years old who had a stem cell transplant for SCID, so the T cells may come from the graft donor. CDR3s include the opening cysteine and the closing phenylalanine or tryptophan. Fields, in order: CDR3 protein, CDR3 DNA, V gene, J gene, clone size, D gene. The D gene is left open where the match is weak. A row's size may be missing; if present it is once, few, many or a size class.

CDR3 protein: CASSLSGAITGELFF; CDR3 DNA: TGTGCCAGCAGTTTAAGCGGGGCAATCACCGGGGAGCTGTTTTTT; V gene: TRBV27; J gene: TRBJ2-2; clone size: .; D gene: TRBD2
CDR3 protein: CASSLYPHGWSGLPYEQYF; CDR3 DNA: TGCGCCAGCAGCTTGTATCCTCACGGATGGAGCGGACTACCCTACGAGCAGTACTTC; V gene: TRBV5-1; J gene: TRBJ2-7; clone size: .; D gene: .
CDR3 protein: CASSPRGGRMNTEAFF; CDR3 DNA: TGTGCCAGCAGCCCACGGGGGGGTAGGATGAACACTGAAGCTTTCTTT; V gene: TRBV7-9; J gene: TRBJ1-1; clone size: few; D gene: .
CDR3 protein: CASSGQTSGPTDTQYF; CDR3 DNA: TGCGCCAGCAGCGGACAGACTAGCGGCCCCACAGATACGCAGTATTTT; V gene: TRBV5-1; J gene: TRBJ2-3; clone size: few; D gene: TRBD2
CDR3 protein: CASSQNSGGEQYF; CDR3 DNA: TGTGCCAGCAGCCAAAATTCCGGGGGCGAGCAGTACTTC; V gene: TRBV3-1; J gene: TRBJ2-7; clone size: .; D gene: .
CDR3 protein: CSAKGGLGTQYF; CDR3 DNA: TGCAGTGCTAAGGGGGGGTTGGGGACGCAGTATTTT; V gene: TRBV20-1; J gene: TRBJ2-3; clone size: few; D gene: .
CDR3 protein: CATSRDSGTGETQYF; CDR3 DNA: TGTGCCACCAGCAGAGATTCAGGGACTGGAGAGACCCAGTACTTC; V gene: TRBV15; J gene: TRBJ2-5; clone size: few; D gene: .
CDR3 protein: CASSPAGWTEAFF; CDR3 DNA: TGTGCCAGCAGCCCAGCAGGGTGGACTGAAGCTTTCTTT; V gene: TRBV7-6; J gene: TRBJ1-1; clone size: .; D gene: .
CDR3 protein: CASSLSGTSGGQNEQFF; CDR3 DNA: TGTGCCAGCAGTTTATCAGGGACTAGCGGGGGGCAGAATGAGCAGTTCTTC; V gene: TRBV12-3/TRBV12-4; J gene: TRBJ2-1; clone size: .; D gene: TRBD2
CDR3 protein: CASSLVRDRGNTIYF; CDR3 DNA: TGTGCCAGCAGCTTAGTCCGGGACAGGGGAAACACCATATATTTT; V gene: TRBV7-9; J gene: TRBJ1-3; clone size: few; D gene: TRBD1
CDR3 protein: CASSGSYPETQYF; CDR3 DNA: TGTGCCAGCAGTGGTTCTTACCCAGAGACCCAGTACTTC; V gene: TRBV2; J gene: TRBJ2-5; clone size: .; D gene: .
CDR3 protein: CASRPLAGASYEQYF; CDR3 DNA: TGCGCCAGCAGGCCTCTAGCGGGGGCCTCCTACGAGCAGTACTTC; V gene: TRBV10-2; J gene: TRBJ2-7; clone size: .; D gene: TRBD2
CDR3 protein: CSARIGETQYF; CDR3 DNA: TGCAGTGCTAGAATAGGGGAGACCCAGTACTTC; V gene: TRBV20-1; J gene: TRBJ2-5; clone size: many; D gene: .
CDR3 protein: CASSFRTSGGPREQYF; CDR3 DNA: TGTGCCAGCAGCTTCAGGACTAGCGGGGGCCCTCGGGAGCAGTACTTC; V gene: TRBV7-9; J gene: TRBJ2-7; clone size: few; D gene: TRBD2
CDR3 protein: CASGVDRGSEQFF; CDR3 DNA: TGTGCCAGCGGAGTTGACAGGGGGAGTGAGCAGTTCTTC; V gene: TRBV12-3/TRBV12-4; J gene: TRBJ2-1; clone size: once; D gene: TRBD1
CDR3 protein: CASSFADNHRNTIYF; CDR3 DNA: TGTGCCAGCAGTTTTGCCGACAATCACCGAAACACCATATATTTT; V gene: TRBV12-3/TRBV12-4; J gene: TRBJ1-3; clone size: .; D gene: .
CDR3 protein: CASSVGSRNTGELFF; CDR3 DNA: TGCGCCAGCAGTGTGGGAAGTCGGAACACCGGGGAGCTGTTTTTT; V gene: TRBV10-2; J gene: TRBJ2-2; clone size: few; D gene: .
CDR3 protein: CASSAMNTEAFF; CDR3 DNA: TGTGCCAGCAGCGCTATGAACACTGAAGCTTTCTTT; V gene: TRBV5-6; J gene: TRBJ1-1; clone size: few; D gene: .
CDR3 protein: CASSLAGGPPETQYF; CDR3 DNA: TGTGCCAGCAGCTTGGCGGGGGGGCCGCCGGAGACCCAGTACTTC; V gene: TRBV7-3; J gene: TRBJ2-5; clone size: few; D gene: TRBD2
CDR3 protein: CASSLGGHPENPYNSPLHF; CDR3 DNA: TGTGCCAGCAGCTTAGGTGGTCACCCAGAGAATCCGTATAATTCACCCCTCCACTTT; V gene: TRBV11-2; J gene: TRBJ1-6; clone size: .; D gene: .
CDR3 protein: CASSIGVRELFF; CDR3 DNA: TGTGCCAGTAGTATTGGGGTCCGGGAGCTGTTTTTT; V gene: TRBV19; J gene: TRBJ2-2; clone size: .; D gene: .
CDR3 protein: CASSQLMRGLNTEAFF; CDR3 DNA: TGTGCCAGCAGTCAACTGATGAGGGGGTTGAACACTGAAGCTTTCTTT; V gene: TRBV6-2/TRBV6-3; J gene: TRBJ1-1; clone size: .; D gene: .
CDR3 protein: CASRRQGGTGELFF; CDR3 DNA: TGTGCCAGCAGGAGACAGGGAGGCACCGGGGAGCTGTTTTTT; V gene: TRBV12-3/TRBV12-4; J gene: TRBJ2-2; clone size: many; D gene: .
CDR3 protein: CASSDRGRGASYNEQFF; CDR3 DNA: TGTGCCAGCAGTGATCGAGGAAGGGGCGCCTCCTACAATGAGCAGTTCTTC; V gene: TRBV6-1; J gene: TRBJ2-1; clone size: few; D gene: .
CDR3 protein: CASSWDRVRNTIYF; CDR3 DNA: TGTGCCAGCAGCTGGGACAGGGTGAGAAACACCATATATTTT; V gene: TRBV7-9; J gene: TRBJ1-3; clone size: .; D gene: TRBD1
CDR3 protein: CSAGREHHEAFF; CDR3 DNA: TGCAGTGCTGGCCGGGAACATCATGAAGCTTTCTTT; V gene: TRBV20-1; J gene: TRBJ1-1; clone size: .; D gene: .
CDR3 protein: CSVKTGRDTGELFF; CDR3 DNA: TGCAGCGTTAAGACAGGCCGAGACACCGGGGAGCTGTTTTTT; V gene: TRBV29-1; J gene: TRBJ2-2; clone size: .; D gene: .
CDR3 protein: CASSLRGFEQYF; CDR3 DNA: TGTGCCAGCAGTTTGCGGGGGTTCGAGCAGTACTTC; V gene: TRBV12-3/TRBV12-4; J gene: TRBJ2-7; clone size: few; D gene: TRBD2
CDR3 protein: CASSLQGGSYYQPQHF; CDR3 DNA: TGTGCCAGCAGCTTACAAGGGGGCAGTTATTATCAGCCCCAGCATTTT; V gene: TRBV7-2; J gene: TRBJ1-5; clone size: .; D gene: TRBD1
CDR3 protein: CASLTGGAYNEQFF; CDR3 DNA: TGTGCCAGCCTGACAGGGGGCGCCTACAATGAGCAGTTCTTC; V gene: TRBV28; J gene: TRBJ2-1; clone size: .; D gene: TRBD1
CDR3 protein: CASSFAGTGVSRTEAFF; CDR3 DNA: TGTGCCAGCAGTTTTGCCGGGACAGGGGTAAGTAGGACTGAAGCCTTCTTT; V gene: TRBV6-5; J gene: TRBJ1-1; clone size: .; D gene: TRBD1
CDR3 protein: CASSAIPSGTSGYNEQFF; CDR3 DNA: TGTGCCAGCAGCGCAATCCCCTCGGGGACTAGCGGATACAATGAGCAGTTCTTC; V gene: TRBV9; J gene: TRBJ2-1; clone size: few; D gene: TRBD2
CDR3 protein: CASSLSQGAGEKLFF; CDR3 DNA: TGTGCCAGCAGTTTATCCCAGGGGGCGGGTGAAAAACTGTTTTTT; V gene: TRBV28; J gene: TRBJ1-4; clone size: .; D gene: TRBD1
CDR3 protein: CSVDSGTALSEAFF; CDR3 DNA: TGCAGCGTTGATTCCGGGACAGCGCTTTCTGAAGCTTTCTTT; V gene: TRBV29-1; J gene: TRBJ1-1; clone size: .; D gene: TRBD1
CDR3 protein: CASSPPVKYNEQFF; CDR3 DNA: TGTGCCAGCAGCCCCCCGGTCAAATACAATGAGCAGTTCTTC; V gene: TRBV7-9; J gene: TRBJ2-1; clone size: .; D gene: .
CDR3 protein: CASSPAQGDYNEQFF; CDR3 DNA: TGTGCCAGCAGCCCCGCCCAGGGGGACTACAATGAGCAGTTCTTC; V gene: TRBV11-2; J gene: TRBJ2-1; clone size: .; D gene: TRBD1
CDR3 protein: CASSQDRGTTNTGELFF; CDR3 DNA: TGTGCCAGCAGCCAAGATCGGGGGACGACGAACACCGGGGAGCTGTTTTTT; V gene: TRBV4-2; J gene: TRBJ2-2; clone size: .; D gene: .
CDR3 protein: CASSYSPLAGETNEQFF; CDR3 DNA: TGTGCCAGCAGTTACAGTCCTCTAGCGGGGGAGACCAATGAGCAGTTCTTC; V gene: TRBV6-5; J gene: TRBJ2-1; clone size: few; D gene: TRBD2
CDR3 protein: CASSEPPDPVNTEAFF; CDR3 DNA: TGTGCCAGCAGTGAACCACCCGATCCAGTGAACACTGAAGCTTTCTTT; V gene: TRBV6-1; J gene: TRBJ1-1; clone size: .; D gene: .
CDR3 protein: CASSSPGLAGGLTSYNEQFF; CDR3 DNA: TGTGCCAGCAGCTCCCCGGGACTAGCGGGGGGGTTGACGTCCTACAATGAGCAGTTCTTC; V gene: TRBV6-2/TRBV6-3; J gene: TRBJ2-1; clone size: few; D gene: TRBD2
CDR3 protein: CASTRGPDSPLHF; CDR3 DNA: TGTGCCAGCACTCGGGGCCCCGATTCACCCCTCCACTTT; V gene: TRBV28; J gene: TRBJ1-6; clone size: .; D gene: .
CDR3 protein: CASSDARGNAGANVLTF; CDR3 DNA: TGTGCCAGCAGTGACGCCAGGGGAAACGCTGGGGCCAACGTCCTGACTTTC; V gene: TRBV6-2/TRBV6-3; J gene: TRBJ2-6; clone size: .; D gene: .
CDR3 protein: CASSQEGWTETQYF; CDR3 DNA: TGCGCCAGCAGCCAAGAGGGTTGGACAGAGACCCAGTACTTC; V gene: TRBV4-1; J gene: TRBJ2-5; clone size: .; D gene: .
CDR3 protein: CATSDSSGRGETQYF; CDR3 DNA: TGTGCCACCAGTGATTCTTCAGGGAGGGGAGAGACCCAGTACTTC; V gene: TRBV24-1; J gene: TRBJ2-5; clone size: .; D gene: TRBD2